One TCR beta chain is described in this entry. The sample belongs to a study of control samples from healthy donors and cancer patients. V dropped 9 bases and J dropped 0; count of bases not matched to a gene: 13. The CDR3 totals 17 residues. Germline V gives CDR1 LNHDA, CDR2 SQIVND (reference sequence). Produced via immunoSEQ multiplex PCR; TCRdb's table is partial and in-frame only. This sample yields some 140,000 clones, of which 88% are seen a single time; approximately 9.4% belongs to the top ten. Source material: blood. This chain uses TRBV19 with TRBJ1-5; 8 nucleotides align to TRBD1. The TCR originated in a woman in her 30s in good health. The CDR3 here is CASSGQGKRSSNQPQHF. DNA for the CDR3: TGTGCCAGCTCTGGACAGGGAAAGAGATCTAGCAATCAGCCCCAGCATTTT.